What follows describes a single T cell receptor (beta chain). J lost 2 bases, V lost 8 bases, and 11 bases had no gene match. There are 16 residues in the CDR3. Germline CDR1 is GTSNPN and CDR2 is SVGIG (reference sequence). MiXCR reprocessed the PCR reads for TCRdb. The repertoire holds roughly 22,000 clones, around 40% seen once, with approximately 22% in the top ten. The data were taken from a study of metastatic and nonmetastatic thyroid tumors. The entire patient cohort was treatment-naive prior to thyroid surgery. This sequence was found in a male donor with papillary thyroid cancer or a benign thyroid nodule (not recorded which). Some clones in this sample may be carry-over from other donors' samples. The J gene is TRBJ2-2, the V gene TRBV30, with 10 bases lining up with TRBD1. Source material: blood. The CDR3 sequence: CAGPGQGIPNTGELFF. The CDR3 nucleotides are TGTGCCGGACCGGGACAGGGGATTCCCAACACCGGGGAGCTGTTTTTT.